Shown below are 18 T cell receptor beta chains from a single sample sequenced in a study of T cell repertoires in aging, cancer and after chemotherapy. Peripheral blood genomic DNA, not sorted cells or RNA, was the template. TRB rearrangements spanning V, D and J were amplified using mixed TRB-A/B primers. TCRdb reprocessed the multiplex PCR reads with MiXCR, giving one entry per CDR3 protein. The profile shows several thousand distinct CDR3 sequences, approximately 29% of them singletons. The specimen sequenced was blood. All receptors come from a human donor with a blood cancer.

The chain is built from TRBV7-9 and TRBJ1-1, with TRBD1 identical over 10 bases. With 3 bases clipped from V and 7 bases from J, the junction kept 5 bases outside the gene matches. The CDR3 sequence is 14 residues long. Germline CDR1 is SEHNR and CDR2 is FQNEAQ (reference sequence). CDR3 DNA: TGTGCCAGCAGCTTGATGACAGGGGGCAATGAAGCTTTCTTT. It translates to CASSLMTGGNEAFF.

The table lists this clonotype with a few counts. J is TRBJ1-5 and V is TRBV7-6; 7 nucleotides align to TRBD1. Germline values: CDR1 SGHVS, CDR2 FNYEAQ. The V gene end was trimmed by 3 bases and the J gene end by 0 bases; junction bases not matched to a gene: 2. This CDR3 has 15 amino acids. CDR3 sequence (DNA): TGTGCCAGCAGCTTGACAGGGAATAGCAATCAGCCCCAGCATTTT. Translating it yields CASSLTGNSNQPQHF.

This clonotype was observed a handful of times. V is TRBV11-2 and J is TRBJ2-2; 8 bases agree with TRBD1. This CDR3 is 16 amino acids long. The ends lost 3 bases at V and 6 bases at J; junction bases unmatched: 9. The germline gives CDR1 SGHAT, CDR2 FQNNGV. The CDR3 region has the DNA TGTGCCAGCAGCTTCGGACAGGGAGAAGGGGCCGGGGAGCTGTTTTTT. It specifies CASSFGQGEGAGELFF.

The rearrangement uses TRBV7-6 and TRBJ1-1; D uncertain. The CDR3 runs to 15 residues. Between the trimmed V and J ends, which lost 1 base and 0 bases, there was a span of 9 bases. Germline loops: CDR1 SGHVS, CDR2 FNYEAQ. Here the CDR3 DNA reads TGTGCCAGCAGCTTAGGTCGCGGAATGAACACTGAAGCTTTCTTT. Translating gives CASSLGRGMNTEAFF.

By share of the sample, this clonotype is medium-sized. V is TRBV29-1 and J is TRBJ2-5; 8 bases fit TRBD2. Germline CDR1 and CDR2: SQVTM and ANQGSEA. Trimming took 7 bases from V and 5 from J; bases not matched to a gene: 9. This CDR3 comprises 13 residues. The DNA for the CDR3 is TGCAGCGCCCGACGGGGGGGCTCGGAGACCCAGTACTTC. Residues: CSARRGGSETQYF.

The rearrangement uses TRBV21-1 and TRBJ2-7; TRBD2, the table's D call, lacks a check against the DNA. TRBV21-1 is a known pseudogene. This CDR3 contains 15 residues. CDR3 loop: CASSLGLADSYEQYF. The CDR3 bases are TGTGCCAGCAGCTTGGGACTAGCGGATTCCTACGAGCAGTACTTC.

Comment on this clonotype: A much larger clone sits a single nucleotide away, making a read error possible. This sequence joins TRBV10-3 and TRBJ2-3; D is unclear. There are 16 residues in the CDR3. Trimming shortened V by 4 bases and J by 2 bases, and 16 bases separated the two germline ends. CDR1 is ENHRY, CDR2 SYGVKD, per germline. CDR3 nucleotides: TGTGCCATCAGTGGGGAATGTCACACATACACAGATACGCAGTATTTT. Its translation: CAISGECHTYTDTQYF.

CDR3 residues: CASSQDWNTGELFF. The CDR3 DNA reads TGCGCCAGCAGCCAAGACTGGAACACCGGGGAGCTGTTTTTT. The rearrangement joins TRBV4-3 to TRBJ2-2; no clear D gene. CDR3 length: 14 residues. Per the germline V gene, CDR1 is LGHNA and CDR2 is YSLEER. Trimming removed 0 bases at V and 1 base at J, with 3 bases between.

The CDR3 is CASSLRGANQPQHF. CDR3 DNA: TGTGCCAGCAGCCTCCGGGGAGCCAATCAGCCCCAGCATTTT. J is TRBJ1-5 and V is TRBV12-3 or TRBV12-4; D gene ambiguous. The CDR3 is 14 amino acids. Trimming shortened V by 6 bases and J by 3 bases, and 12 bases separated the two germline ends.

In its sample, this clonotype is medium-sized. The J gene is TRBJ2-7, the V gene TRBV7-4; maybe TRBD1 (5 bases). The CDR3 sequence is 14 residues long. V shed 2 bases and J shed 1 base, with 9 bases lying between them. Germline V gene lookup returns CDR1 SGHVT and CDR2 SQSDAQ. CDR3 nucleotides: TGTGCCAGCAGCTTACGTGGGGCGTCCTACGAGCAGTACTTC. Translated: CASSLRGASYEQYF.

In this sample, this clonotype turned up a few times. CDR3 sequence: CSAREGSATNEKLFF. CDR3 coding DNA: TGCAGTGCTAGAGAGGGGTCAGCAACTAATGAAAAACTGTTTTTT. The rearrangement links TRBV20-1 to TRBJ1-4; D gene unclear. The CDR3 consists of 15 residues. From germline, CDR1 is DFQATT and CDR2 SNEGSKA (reference sequence). Trimming took 0 bases from V and 0 from J, leaving 8 bases between them.

This clonotype counts as medium-sized. The chain carries TRBV27 and TRBJ2-5, with D possibly being TRBD1 (5 bases). Germline CDR1 MNHEY, CDR2 SMNVEV (reference sequence). The CDR3 contains 13 residues. V was pared by 8 bases and J by 0 bases, with 10 bases between. CDR3 loop: CASGHRNQETQYF. For the CDR3, the DNA is TGTGCCAGCGGACACCGAAACCAAGAGACCCAGTACTTC.

This clonotype was seen only once. With a much larger clone just one base away, this may be a read error. CDR3 sequence: CAISFFLGSPVLNTGELFF. CDR3 DNA sequence: TGTGCCATCTCCTTTTTCCTGGGCTCTCCGGTACTGAACACCGGGGAGCTGTTTTTT. The V and J genes are TRBV6-2 or TRBV6-3 and TRBJ2-2; D ambiguous. Between the trimmed V and J ends, which lost 10 bases and 1 base, there was a span of 28 bases. The CDR3 loop spans 19 amino acids. CDR1 and CDR2 from the germline V gene are MNHEY and SVGEGT.

This clonotype is medium-sized in the sample. CDR3 sequence reads: CAWSPNGVRRTF. The CDR3 DNA sequence: TGTGCCTGGAGCCCAAACGGGGTTAGACGGACCTTC. The chain links TRBV30 to TRBJ1-2, with unresolved D. The germline gives CDR1 GTSNPN, CDR2 SVGIG (reference sequence). There are 12 residues in the CDR3. Between the trimmed V and J ends, which lost 3 bases and 14 bases, there was a span of 19 bases.

This rearrangement joins TRBV2 to TRBJ2-3, with 8 bases identical to TRBD2. Germline-derived CDR1 and CDR2 are SNHLY and FYNNEI. V gave up 11 bases and J gave up 0 bases; unmatched junction bases: 7. This CDR3 comprises 14 residues. DNA for the CDR3: TGTGCCGGACTACTAGCGGCTAGCACAGATACGCAGTATTTT. Translated, it gives CAGLLAASTDTQYF. Full variable domain (rest looked up from reference TRBV2 and TRBJ2-3): EPEVTQTPSHQVTQMGQEVILRCVPISNHLYFYWYRQILGQKVEFLVSFYNNEISEKSEIFDDQFSVERPDGSNFTLKIRSTKLEDSAMYFCAGLLAASTDTQYFGPGTRLTVL.

The gene calls are TRBV29-1 and TRBJ2-3, with 11 positions matching TRBD2. The germline V gene encodes CDR1 SQVTM and CDR2 ANQGSEA. This CDR3 comprises 16 residues. V lost 3 bases and J lost 0; bases outside the gene matches: 5. CDR3 loop: CSVEPRTSGSTDTQYF. CDR3 nucleotides: TGCAGCGTTGAGCCGCGGACTAGCGGGAGCACAGATACGCAGTATTTT.

This clonotype showed up just a few times. The genes are TRBV24-1 and TRBJ2-7; 9 nucleotides match TRBD1. Germline V gene sequence: CDR1 KGHDR, CDR2 SFDVKD. V trimming: 4 bases; J trimming: 4 bases; junction bases outside the gene matches: 7. This CDR3 is built from 15 residues. DNA of the CDR3: TGTGCCACCAGTGAAGGACAGGGGTATACATACGAGCAGTACTTC. As protein: CATSEGQGYTYEQYF.

This clonotype was recorded a few times. V is TRBV24-1 and J is TRBJ2-3; TRBD2 might be the D (7 bases). V lost 4 bases and J lost 3, with 19 bases in between. Germline-derived CDR1 and CDR2 are KGHDR and SFDVKD. The CDR3 totals 17 residues. CDR3 region: CATSERERGRLTDTQYF. For the CDR3, the DNA is TGTGCCACCAGTGAGCGGGAGAGGGGGAGACTAACAGATACGCAGTATTTT.